The source of this TCR beta chain is a study of cytomegalovirus exposure and HLA in healthy donors. General study findings and limits: TCR beta chains numbering about 160 were designated cytomegalovirus-associated. Under in vitro conditions, three CMV-associated chains were confirmed as specific for CMV antigens.

This table comes from immunoSEQ multiplex PCR, and its TCRdb copy is limited to in-frame clones, with some not included. The repertoire holds about 49,000 clones, about 90% seen once, with about 1.5% in the top ten. Notes on this clone: Its specificity is unknown.

Germline values: CDR1 MDHEN, CDR2 SYDVKM. The CDR3 totals 13 residues. V lost 8 bases and J lost 4; bases outside the gene matches: 5. This receptor was obtained from a man between 18 and 29 years old in good health and CMV-seronegative. The chain links TRBV28 to TRBJ2-7, with 10 bases that match TRBD1. Sequenced sample: PBMCs. CDR3 region: CASFGQGVYEQYF. Here the CDR3 DNA reads TGTGCCAGCTTCGGACAGGGGGTTTACGAGCAGTACTTC.